The T cell receptor (beta chain) under discussion was sequenced for a study of PD-L1 blockade in urothelial cancer. Overall study: Administration of atezolizumab to patients began in about 2014, at 1,200 mg intravenously every 3 weeks. Men with urothelial cancer arising in the bladder made up about 90% of the roughly 29 patients. Counts from blood samples showed a median of 141,255 T cells.

V lost 4 bases to trimming and J lost 2 bases; unmatched junction nucleotides: 19. Per the germline V gene, CDR1 is SGHAT and CDR2 is FQNNGV. The CDR3 sequence is 19 residues long. Sample time point: pretreatment peripheral blood. The patients had locally advanced or metastatic urothelial carcinoma. This clone was observed a handful of times. Assay: immunoSEQ multiplex PCR; the TCRdb copy retains only in-frame clones and omits some. The sample yields 85,000 to 90,000 clones, 70% to 90% seen once. This TCR was sampled from a man aged 60 to 75 with urothelial cancer. Sequenced material: PBMCs, taken around atezolizumab (anti-PD-L1) treatment. V usage is TRBV11-2 and J usage is TRBJ1-2; 7 nucleotides match TRBD1. This chain's CDR3 is CASSSGPRGGPRTNYGYTF. In nucleotides, the CDR3 is TGTGCCAGCAGCTCCGGACCCCGAGGGGGCCCCAGGACAAACTATGGCTACACCTTC.